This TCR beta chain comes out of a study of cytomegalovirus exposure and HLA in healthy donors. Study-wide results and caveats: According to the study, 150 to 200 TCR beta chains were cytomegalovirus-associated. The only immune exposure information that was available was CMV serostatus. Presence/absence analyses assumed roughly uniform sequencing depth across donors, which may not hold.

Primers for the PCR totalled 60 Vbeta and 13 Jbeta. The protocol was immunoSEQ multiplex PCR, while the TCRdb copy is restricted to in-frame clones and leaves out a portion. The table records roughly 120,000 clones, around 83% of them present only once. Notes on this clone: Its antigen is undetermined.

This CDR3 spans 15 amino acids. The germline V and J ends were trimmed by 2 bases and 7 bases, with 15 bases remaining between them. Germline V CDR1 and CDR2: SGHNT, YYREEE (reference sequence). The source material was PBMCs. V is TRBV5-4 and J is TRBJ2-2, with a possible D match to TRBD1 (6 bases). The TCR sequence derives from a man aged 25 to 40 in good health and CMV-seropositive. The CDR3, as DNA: TGTGCCAGCAGCTTTCAAACAGGGTATAGCGGGGAGCTGTTTTTT. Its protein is CASSFQTGYSGELFF.